Below, 16 T cell receptor beta chains from the same sample are listed, as sequenced in a study of blood T cell repertoires in COVID-19. Assay: immunoSEQ multiplex PCR; the TCRdb copy retains only in-frame clones and omits some. The data show hundreds of thousands of clones, about 89% seen once. Material for sequencing was peripheral blood. These receptors came from a woman aged 60-75 years with COVID-19, enrolled during active disease.

The V call is TRBV28, the J call TRBJ1-2; the D gene is possibly TRBD1 (6 bases). The V gene's germline CDR1 is MDHEN and CDR2 SYDVKM. V lost 9 bases and J lost 4, with 21 bases in between. The CDR3 loop spans 15 amino acids. CDR3 nucleotide sequence: TGTGCCAGTTTCGGGGGCGGGGGGCGACGCTATGGCTACACCTTC. Amino acid sequence: CASFGGGGRRYGYTF.

This clone was counted once. The rearrangement uses TRBV28 and TRBJ2-2, with 11 bases aligning to TRBD2. V lost 5 bases to trimming and J lost 3 bases; unmatched junction nucleotides: 8. The CDR3 spans 17 residues. Per germline, CDR1 MDHEN and CDR2 SYDVKM. CDR3 amino acids: CASSNPLLAGDTGELFF. The CDR3 nucleotides are TGTGCCAGCAGTAACCCCTTACTAGCGGGGGACACCGGGGAGCTGTTTTTT.

The CDR3 is CASSLGQTTEAFF. Here the CDR3 DNA reads TGTGCCAGCTCCCTCGGACAGACCACTGAAGCTTTCTTT. This chain uses TRBV18 with TRBJ1-1, with D perhaps TRBD1 (6 bases). V shed 6 bases and J shed 4 bases, with 12 bases lying between them. The CDR3 contains 13 residues. Germline CDR1 KGHSH, CDR2 LQKENI.

The J gene is TRBJ1-1, the V gene TRBV19; TRBD1 matches 9 bases. V trimming: 7 bases; J trimming: 2 bases; junction bases outside the gene matches: 11. The CDR3 totals 16 residues. From germline, CDR1 is LNHDA and CDR2 SQIVND (reference sequence). The DNA of the CDR3 is TGTGCCAGTACCGACGGACAGGGGCGTTCCAACACTGAAGCTTTCTTT. As protein: CASTDGQGRSNTEAFF.

CDR3 bases: TGTGCCAGCTCACAGACAGAAACAGCCAAAAACATTCAGTACTTC. Its translation is CASSQTETAKNIQYF. V usage is TRBV18 and J usage is TRBJ2-4, with D possibly being TRBD1 (5 bases). Looked up from germline, CDR1 is KGHSH and CDR2 is LQKENI. V was shortened by 4 bases and J by 0 bases, with 10 bases between the two germline ends. There are 15 residues in the CDR3.

This chain joins TRBV4-1 and TRBJ2-1, with 10 bases aligning to TRBD2. J lost 4 bases, V lost 4 bases, and 10 bases had no gene match. Germline V gene lookup returns CDR1 MGHRA and CDR2 YSYEKL. This CDR3 comprises 17 residues. DNA for the CDR3: TGCGCCAGCAGCCGAGAGACCGGGACTAGCGTGTACAATGAGCAGTTCTTC. Translated, it gives CASSRETGTSVYNEQFF.

This rearrangement joins TRBV18 to TRBJ2-2, with no clear D. CDR1 and CDR2 from the germline V gene are KGHSH and LQKENI. V lost 6 bases to trimming and J lost 6 bases, with 8 bases between them. The CDR3 contains 12 residues. CDR3 sequence (DNA): TGTGCCAGCTCCCCCATCCCCGGGGAGCTGTTTTTT. Translated: CASSPIPGELFF.

The chain joins TRBV4-1 to TRBJ1-4, with TRBD1 as a possible D gene (6 bases). This CDR3 has 16 amino acids. From germline, CDR1 is MGHRA and CDR2 YSYEKL. Trimming pared 3 bases from V and 1 base from J, leaving 12 bases between. This CDR3 is CASSHQQGVTNEKLFF. The CDR3 nucleotides read TGCGCCAGCAGCCATCAACAGGGAGTAACTAATGAAAAACTGTTTTTT.

This chain connects TRBV2 to TRBJ1-5; TRBD1 might be the D (5 bases). This CDR3 region has 14 residues. CDR1 and CDR2 from the germline V gene are SNHLY and FYNNEI. V was trimmed by 7 bases and J by 7 bases, leaving 17 bases between them. The CDR3 DNA reads TGTGCCAGCAACTACGGGGGGGGGAGGCAGCCCCAGCATTTT. Protein: CASNYGGGRQPQHF.

The V and J genes are TRBV5-1 and TRBJ2-7, with 9 bases matching TRBD2. The junction had 13 bases not matched to a gene; V was cut back by 5 bases and J by 7 bases. This CDR3 comprises 15 residues. The germline V gene encodes CDR1 SGHRS and CDR2 YFSETQ. As DNA, the CDR3 is TGCGCCAGCAGTTCAGAGCGGGGGGCTAAAGGAGAGCAGTACTTC. Its protein product is CASSSERGAKGEQYF. Together with reference TRBV5-1 and TRBJ2-7, the CDR3 gives the full variable domain: KAGVTQTPRYLIKTRGQQVTLSCSPISGHRSVSWYQQTPGQGLQFLFEYFSETQRNKGNFPGRFSGRQFSNSRSEMNVSTLELGDSALYLCASSSERGAKGEQYFGPGTRLTVT.

This sequence joins TRBV10-3 and TRBJ1-2, with a weak D call TRBD1 (5 bases). The CDR3 has 15 residues. V gave up 6 bases and J gave up 0 bases, with 14 bases separating them. The germline gives CDR1 ENHRY, CDR2 SYGVKD. The CDR3 coding sequence is TGTGCCATCAGGGGTGACAGAACTTCTAACTATGGCTACACCTTC. This codes for CAIRGDRTSNYGYTF.

The V and J genes are TRBV5-1 and TRBJ1-1, with D perhaps TRBD1 (6 bases). The CDR3 sequence is 14 residues long. Germline CDR1 reads SGHRS; CDR2 reads YFSETQ. Trimming left V 1 base short and J 5 bases short, with 12 bases between. CDR3 residues: CASSLRGLETEAFF. CDR3 in DNA: TGCGCCAGCAGCTTGAGGGGGTTGGAAACTGAAGCTTTCTTT.

This clone was picked up one time. The CDR3 nucleotides read TGCGCCAGCAGGGGACAGGGCCGGAATCAGCCCCAGCATTTT. It translates to CASRGQGRNQPQHF. The chain joins TRBV10-2 to TRBJ1-5, with 9 bases aligning to TRBD1. Germline V lookup: CDR1 WSHSY, CDR2 SAAADI. This CDR3 comprises 14 residues. V lost 6 bases, J lost 4 bases, and 4 bases stayed unmatched.

The chain employs TRBV9 and TRBJ1-5; D is ambiguous. The CDR3 runs to 14 residues. Trimming took off 0 bases at V and 7 bases at J, with 11 bases between the two ends. Germline loops: CDR1 SGDLS, CDR2 YYNGEE. CDR3 in DNA: TGTGCCAGCAGCGTAGCTCCCACGGAGCAGCCCCAGCATTTT. As protein: CASSVAPTEQPQHF.

This sequence joins TRBV11-3 and TRBJ2-3; TRBD2 might be the D (5 bases). The V end lost 3 bases, the J end lost 0 bases, and 10 bases lay between the germline ends. CDR3 size: 15 residues. Germline-derived CDR1 and CDR2 are SGHNT and YENEEA. The CDR3 is CASSLGLASTDTQYF. The DNA for the CDR3 is TGTGCCAGCAGCTTGGGCCTAGCAAGCACAGATACGCAGTATTTT.

This chain links TRBV5-1 with TRBJ1-2, with D tentatively TRBD1 (6 bases). CDR1 is SGHRS, CDR2 YFSETQ, per germline. V lost 4 bases and J 7 bases, leaving 17 bases between the germline ends. The CDR3 is 14 amino acids. The CDR3 is CASSPSDRIGGYTF. The CDR3 DNA is TGCGCCAGCAGCCCCTCTGACAGGATTGGTGGCTACACCTTC.